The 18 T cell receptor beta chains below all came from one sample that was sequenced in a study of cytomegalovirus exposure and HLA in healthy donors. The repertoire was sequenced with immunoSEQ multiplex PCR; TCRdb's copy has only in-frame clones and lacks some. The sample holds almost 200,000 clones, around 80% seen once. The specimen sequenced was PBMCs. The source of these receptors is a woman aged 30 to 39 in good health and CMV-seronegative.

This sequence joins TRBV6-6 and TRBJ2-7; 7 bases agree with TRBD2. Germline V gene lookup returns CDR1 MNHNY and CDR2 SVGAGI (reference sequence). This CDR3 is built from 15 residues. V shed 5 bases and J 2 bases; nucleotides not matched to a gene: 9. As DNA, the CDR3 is TGTGCCAGCAGTGTTAGCGGGTCCCCTGCCTACGAGCAGTACTTC. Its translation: CASSVSGSPAYEQYF.

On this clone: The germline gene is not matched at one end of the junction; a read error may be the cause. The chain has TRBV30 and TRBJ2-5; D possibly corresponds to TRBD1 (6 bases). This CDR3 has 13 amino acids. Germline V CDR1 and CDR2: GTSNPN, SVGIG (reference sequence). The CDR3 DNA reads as TGTGCCTGGAGTGAAGGGACACAAGAGATCCAGTACTTC. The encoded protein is CAWSEGTQEIQYF.

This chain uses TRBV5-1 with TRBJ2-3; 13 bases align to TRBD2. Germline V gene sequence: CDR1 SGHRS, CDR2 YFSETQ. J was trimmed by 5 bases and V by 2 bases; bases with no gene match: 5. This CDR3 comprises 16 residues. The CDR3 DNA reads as TGCGCCAGCAGCTTTGGACTAGCGGGGGATATAGATACGCAGTATTTT. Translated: CASSFGLAGDIDTQYF.

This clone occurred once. Here the CDR3 DNA reads TGTGCCAGCAGAACGCGGGCCCTTTACGAGCAGTACTTC. Encoded protein: CASRTRALYEQYF. The rearrangement links TRBV6-6 to TRBJ2-7; possibly TRBD2 for D (5 bases). Trimming stripped 6 bases from V and 4 bases from J, with 13 bases between. The CDR3 spans 13 residues. Germline V gene lookup returns CDR1 MNHNY and CDR2 SVGAGI (reference sequence).

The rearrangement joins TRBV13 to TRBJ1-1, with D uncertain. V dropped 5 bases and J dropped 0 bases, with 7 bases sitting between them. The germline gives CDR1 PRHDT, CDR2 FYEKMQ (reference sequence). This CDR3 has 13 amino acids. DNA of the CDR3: TGTGCCAGCAGCCCCACAATGAACACTGAAGCTTTCTTT. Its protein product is CASSPTMNTEAFF.

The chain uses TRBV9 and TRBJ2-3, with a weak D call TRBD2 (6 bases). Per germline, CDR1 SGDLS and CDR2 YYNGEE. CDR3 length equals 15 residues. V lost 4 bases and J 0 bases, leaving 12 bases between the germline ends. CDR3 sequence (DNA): TGTGCCAGCAGCCTTAGCGGAACTAGCACAGATACGCAGTATTTT. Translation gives CASSLSGTSTDTQYF. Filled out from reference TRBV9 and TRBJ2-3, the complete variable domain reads DSGVTQTPKHLITATGQRVTLRCSPRSGDLSVYWYQQSLDQGLQFLIQYYNGEERAKGNILERFSAQQFPDLHSELNLSSLELGDSALYFCASSLSGTSTDTQYFGPGTRLTVL.

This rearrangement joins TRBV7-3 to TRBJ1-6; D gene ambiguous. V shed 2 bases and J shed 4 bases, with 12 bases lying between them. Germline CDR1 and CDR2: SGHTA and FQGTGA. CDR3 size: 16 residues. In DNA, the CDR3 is TGTGCCAGCAGCTTACGAGGTGGCGTGTATAATTCACCCCTCCACTTT. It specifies CASSLRGGVYNSPLHF.

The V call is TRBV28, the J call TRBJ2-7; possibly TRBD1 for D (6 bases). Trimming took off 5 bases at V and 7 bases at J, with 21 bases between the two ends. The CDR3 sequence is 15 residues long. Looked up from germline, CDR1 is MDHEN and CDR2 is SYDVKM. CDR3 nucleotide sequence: TGTGCCAGCAGTCAGGGGACGCTATCAACCACGGAGCAGTACTTC. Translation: CASSQGTLSTTEQYF.

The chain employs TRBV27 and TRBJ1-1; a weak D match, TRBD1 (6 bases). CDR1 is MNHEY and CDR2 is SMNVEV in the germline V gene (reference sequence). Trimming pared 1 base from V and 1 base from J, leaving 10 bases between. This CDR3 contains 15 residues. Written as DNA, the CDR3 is TGTGCCAGCAGTTTATTGCGGGGGCGGAACACTGAAGCTTTCTTT. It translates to CASSLLRGRNTEAFF.

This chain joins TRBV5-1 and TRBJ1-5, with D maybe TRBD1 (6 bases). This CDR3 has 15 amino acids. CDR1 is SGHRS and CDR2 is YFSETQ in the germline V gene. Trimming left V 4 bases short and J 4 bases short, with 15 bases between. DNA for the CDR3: TGCGCCAGCAGCGCGGACGGACAGCATAATCAGCCCCAGCATTTT. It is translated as CASSADGQHNQPQHF.

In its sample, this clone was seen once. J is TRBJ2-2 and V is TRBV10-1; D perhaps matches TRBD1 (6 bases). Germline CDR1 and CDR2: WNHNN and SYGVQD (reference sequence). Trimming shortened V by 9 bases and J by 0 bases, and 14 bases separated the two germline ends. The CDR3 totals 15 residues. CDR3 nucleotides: TGCGCCAGGCCAATCGGGACACCGAACACCGGGGAGCTGTTTTTT. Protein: CARPIGTPNTGELFF.

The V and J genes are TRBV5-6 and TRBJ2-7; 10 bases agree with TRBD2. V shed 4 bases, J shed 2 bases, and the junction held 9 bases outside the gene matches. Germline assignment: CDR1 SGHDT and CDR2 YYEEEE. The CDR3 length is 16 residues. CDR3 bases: TGTGCCAGCAGCCTACGACTAGCGGGCCAGACCTACGAGCAGTACTTC. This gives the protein CASSLRLAGQTYEQYF. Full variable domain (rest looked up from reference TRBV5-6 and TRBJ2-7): DAGVTQSPTHLIKTRGQQVTLRCSPKSGHDTVSWYQQALGQGPQFIFQYYEEEERQRGNFPDRFSGHQFPNYSSELNVNALLLGDSALYLCASSLRLAGQTYEQYFGPGTRLTVT.

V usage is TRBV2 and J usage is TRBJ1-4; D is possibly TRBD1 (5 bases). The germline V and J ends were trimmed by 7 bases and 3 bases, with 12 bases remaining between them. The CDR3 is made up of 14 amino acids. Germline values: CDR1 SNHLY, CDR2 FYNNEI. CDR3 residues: CASTPTVPNEKLFF. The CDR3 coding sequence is TGTGCCAGCACCCCGACAGTTCCTAATGAAAAACTGTTTTTT.

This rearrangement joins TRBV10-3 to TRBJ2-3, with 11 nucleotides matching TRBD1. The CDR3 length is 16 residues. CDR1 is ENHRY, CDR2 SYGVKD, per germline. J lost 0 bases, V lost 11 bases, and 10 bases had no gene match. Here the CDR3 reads CAVAGTGGHSTDTQYF. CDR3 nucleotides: TGTGCCGTCGCCGGGACAGGGGGACATAGCACAGATACGCAGTATTTT.

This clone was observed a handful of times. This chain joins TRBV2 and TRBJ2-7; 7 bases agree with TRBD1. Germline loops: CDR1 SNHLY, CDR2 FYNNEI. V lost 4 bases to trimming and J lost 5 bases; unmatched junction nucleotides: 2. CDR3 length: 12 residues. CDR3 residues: CASSVTGNEQYF. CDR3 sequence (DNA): TGTGCCAGCAGTGTGACAGGGAACGAGCAGTACTTC.

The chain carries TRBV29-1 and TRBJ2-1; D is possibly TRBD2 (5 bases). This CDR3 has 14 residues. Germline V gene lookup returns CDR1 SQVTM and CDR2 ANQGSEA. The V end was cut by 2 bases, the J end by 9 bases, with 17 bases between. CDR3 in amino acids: CSVEMVLDLGEQFF. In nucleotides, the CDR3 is TGCAGCGTTGAAATGGTACTAGACCTAGGTGAGCAGTTCTTC.

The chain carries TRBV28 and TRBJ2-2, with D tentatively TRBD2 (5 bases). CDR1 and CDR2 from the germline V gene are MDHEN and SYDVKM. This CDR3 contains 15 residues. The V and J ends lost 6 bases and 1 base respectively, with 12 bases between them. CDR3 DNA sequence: TGTGCCAGCAGGGGCCAGCGGCTGAACACCGGGGAGCTGTTTTTT. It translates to CASRGQRLNTGELFF. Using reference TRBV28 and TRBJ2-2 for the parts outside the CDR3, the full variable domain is DVKVTQSSRYLVKRTGEKVFLECVQDMDHENMFWYRQDPGLGLRLIYFSYDVKMKEKGDIPEGYSVSREKKERFSLILESASTNQTSMYLCASRGQRLNTGELFFGEGSRLTVL.

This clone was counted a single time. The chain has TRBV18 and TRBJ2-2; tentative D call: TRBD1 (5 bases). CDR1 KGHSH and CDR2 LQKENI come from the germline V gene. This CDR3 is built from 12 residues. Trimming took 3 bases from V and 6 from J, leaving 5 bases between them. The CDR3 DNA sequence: TGTGCCAGCTCACCCAGGGCCGGGGAGCTGTTTTTT. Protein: CASSPRAGELFF.